This T cell receptor (beta chain) was sequenced for a study of T cells after yellow fever vaccination. General observations from the study: Booster samples showed a return of most primary-vaccination clones (around 96% CD4, 85% to 90% CD8).

Germline V gives CDR1 SGDLS, CDR2 YYNGEE. The CDR3 length is 15 residues. Trimming at V came to 4 bases and at J to 5 bases, leaving 9 bases not matched to a gene. This clonotype was detected many times. Its antigen is not known. From the 5' RACE reads, TCRdb called clonotypes with MiXCR, one entry per CDR3 protein. There are 90,000 to 150,000 distinct CDR3 sequences in the sample; 7.2% occur only once, and around 2.6% lies in the top ten. The clonotype comes from a man between 18 and 29 years old who received the YFV17D yellow fever vaccine. The specimen was CD4+ T cells sorted from PBMCs, collected about 49 days after the first yellow fever vaccination. This chain connects TRBV9 to TRBJ2-5; 9 nucleotides match TRBD2. This CDR3 is CASSRGLASGETQYF. The DNA of the CDR3 is TGTGCCAGCAGCAGAGGACTAGCGAGTGGCGAGACCCAGTACTTC.